This paragraph covers one T cell receptor (beta chain) sequence. An end of the junction differs from the germline gene, which may be a read error. The data were taken from a study of T cells after yellow fever vaccination. TCRdb independently ran MiXCR on the 5' RACE reads; one entry per CDR3 protein. The table has hundreds of thousands of distinct CDR3 sequences, 8.5% to 9% seen once. The starting material was PBMCs, obtained on the day of the first yellow fever vaccination. This sequence originates from a man younger than 35 who received the YFV17D yellow fever vaccine.

The CDR3 DNA reads TGCTGTGCCTCAGCTAGCGGGGAAGCAGATACGCAGTATTTT. This gives the protein CCASASGEADTQYF. V usage is TRBV20-1 and J usage is TRBJ2-3; 9 bases line up with TRBD2. The CDR3 has 14 amino acids. Germline V gives CDR1 DFQATT, CDR2 SNEGSKA (reference sequence).